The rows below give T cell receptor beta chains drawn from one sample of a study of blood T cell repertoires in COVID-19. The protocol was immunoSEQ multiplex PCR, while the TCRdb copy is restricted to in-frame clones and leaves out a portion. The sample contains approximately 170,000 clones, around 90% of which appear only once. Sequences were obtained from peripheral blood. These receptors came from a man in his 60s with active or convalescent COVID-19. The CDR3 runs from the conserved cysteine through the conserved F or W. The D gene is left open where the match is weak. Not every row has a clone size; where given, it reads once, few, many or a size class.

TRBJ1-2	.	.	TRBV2	CASSGSGRGGYTF	TGTGCCAGCAGTGGGAGCGGTCGTGGAGGCTACACCTTC
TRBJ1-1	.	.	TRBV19	CASSMSGGLNTEAFF	TGTGCCAGTAGTATGAGCGGGGGTTTGAACACTGAAGCTTTCTTT
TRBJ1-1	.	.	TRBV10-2	CASKGAGSNTEAFF	TGCGCCAGCAAAGGGGCAGGGTCGAACACTGAAGCTTTCTTT
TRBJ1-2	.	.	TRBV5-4	CASSLEVGANYGYTF	TGTGCCAGCAGCTTGGAAGTCGGAGCTAACTATGGCTACACCTTC
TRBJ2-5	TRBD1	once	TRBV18	CASSPTEGQGLETQYF	TGTGCCAGCTCACCTACCGAGGGACAGGGGTTGGAGACCCAGTACTTC
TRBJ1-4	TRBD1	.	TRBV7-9	CASSTGQGREKLFF	TGTGCCAGCAGCACGGGACAGGGGAGGGAAAAACTGTTTTTT
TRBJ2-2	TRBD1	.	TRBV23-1	CASTRDRRKVSNTGELFF	TGCGCCAGCACTAGGGACAGGCGGAAAGTATCGAACACCGGGGAGCTGTTTTTT
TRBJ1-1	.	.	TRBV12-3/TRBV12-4	CASSLQVYTEAFF	TGTGCCAGCAGTTTACAGGTATACACTGAAGCTTTCTTT
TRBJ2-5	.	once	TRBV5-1	CASSLAASLGTQYF	TGCGCCAGCAGCTTGGCGGCTAGCCTTGGGACCCAGTACTTC
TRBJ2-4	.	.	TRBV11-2	CASSPNIRGVSKNIQYF	TGTGCCAGCAGCCCTAATATCAGGGGAGTCTCCAAAAACATTCAGTACTTC
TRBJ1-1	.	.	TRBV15	CATSRDRSRVAEAFF	TGTGCCACCAGCAGAGATCGATCCCGCGTGGCTGAAGCTTTCTTT
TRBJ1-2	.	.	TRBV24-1	CATSAPSGGYTF	TGTGCCACCAGTGCCCCTTCGGGTGGCTACACCTTC
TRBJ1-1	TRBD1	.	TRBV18	CASSQQGGAFF	TGTGCCAGCTCACAACAGGGGGGAGCTTTCTTT
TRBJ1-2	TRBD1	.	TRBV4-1	CASSQDWMRQGAGDYGYTF	TGCGCCAGCAGCCAAGATTGGATGAGACAGGGGGCTGGAGACTATGGCTACACCTTC
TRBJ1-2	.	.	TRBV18	CASSQGFPTNGYTF	TGTGCCAGCTCCCAGGGATTCCCCACTAATGGCTACACCTTC
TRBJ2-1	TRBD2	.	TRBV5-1	CASSSTSGSSYEQFF	TGCGCCAGCAGCTCGACTAGCGGGTCTTCGTATGAGCAGTTCTTC
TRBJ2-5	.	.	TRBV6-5	CASSTGPQETQYF	TGTGCCAGCAGCACAGGACCTCAAGAGACCCAGTACTTC
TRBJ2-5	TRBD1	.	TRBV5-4	CASGRQGAEETQYF	TGTGCCAGCGGACGACAGGGGGCAGAGGAGACCCAGTACTTC
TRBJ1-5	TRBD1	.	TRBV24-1	CATSDTTGGGAPWQPQHF	TGTGCCACCAGTGATACTACGGGAGGGGGCGCCCCCTGGCAGCCCCAGCATTTT
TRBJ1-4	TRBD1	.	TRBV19	CASSISGGNEKLFF	TGTGCCAGTAGTATATCAGGGGGGAATGAAAAACTGTTTTTT
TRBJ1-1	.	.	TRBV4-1	CASSQDPAGNTEAFF	TGCGCCAGCAGCCAAGACCCCGCGGGGAACACTGAAGCTTTCTTT
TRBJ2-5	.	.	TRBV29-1	CSVSRETQYF	TGCAGCGTTAGCCGGGAGACCCAGTACTTC
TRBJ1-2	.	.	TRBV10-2	CASSLGSTIYGYTF	TGCGCCAGCAGTCTTGGTAGTACGATATATGGCTACACCTTC
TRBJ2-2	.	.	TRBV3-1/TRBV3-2	CASSQRSPGELFF	TGTGCCAGCAGCCAGAGAAGCCCCGGGGAGCTGTTTTTT
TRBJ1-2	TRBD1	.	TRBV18	CASSRVTGAQGYGYTF	TGTGCCAGCTCACGCGTAACAGGGGCGCAGGGCTATGGCTACACCTTC
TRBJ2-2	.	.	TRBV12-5	CASGLVLLNTGELFF	TGTGCTAGTGGTTTGGTACTACTCAACACCGGGGAGCTGTTTTTT
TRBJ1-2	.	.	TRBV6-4	CASSDSTGTAHGYTF	TGTGCCAGCAGTGACTCGACAGGTACGGCCCATGGCTACACCTTC
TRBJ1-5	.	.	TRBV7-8	CASSDHRGNQPQHF	TGTGCCAGCAGCGACCACAGGGGCAATCAGCCCCAGCATTTT
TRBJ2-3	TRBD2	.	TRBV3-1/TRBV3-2	CASSLSGRGGDTQYF	TGTGCCAGCAGCCTTAGCGGGAGAGGGGGGGATACGCAGTATTTT
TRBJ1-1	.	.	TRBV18	CASSPPGAGGLNTEAFF	TGTGCCAGCTCACCCCCCGGGGCGGGGGGACTAAACACTGAAGCTTTCTTT
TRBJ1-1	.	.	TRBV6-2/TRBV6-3	CASSYSVRAFF	TGTGCCAGCAGTTACAGTGTCAGAGCTTTCTTT
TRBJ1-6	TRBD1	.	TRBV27	CASTLTGGYNSPLHF	TGTGCCAGCACCCTGACAGGGGGGTATAATTCACCCCTCCACTTT
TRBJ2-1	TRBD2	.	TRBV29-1	CSVEPGLAGYNEQFF	TGCAGCGTTGAACCGGGACTAGCGGGATACAATGAGCAGTTCTTC
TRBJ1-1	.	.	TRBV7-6	CASSLTLEQTEAFF	TGTGCCAGCAGCCTGACCCTAGAGCAGACTGAAGCTTTCTTT
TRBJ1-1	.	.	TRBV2	CASSMAGTEAFF	TGTGCCAGCAGTATGGCGGGGACTGAAGCTTTCTTT
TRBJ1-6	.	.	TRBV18	CASSPVRSDSPLHF	TGTGCCAGCTCACCGGTCCGAAGCGATTCACCCCTCCACTTT
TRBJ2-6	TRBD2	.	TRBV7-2	CASISGGKPPSGANVLTF	TGTGCCAGCATCTCGGGGGGGAAACCCCCCTCTGGGGCCAACGTCCTGACTTTC
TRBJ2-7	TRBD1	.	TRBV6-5	CASSSLTGITYEQYF	TGTGCCAGCAGTTCATTGACAGGGATCACCTACGAGCAGTACTTC
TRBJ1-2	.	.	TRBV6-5	CASSSGYFNYGYTF	TGTGCCAGCAGTTCCGGGTATTTTAACTATGGCTACACCTTC
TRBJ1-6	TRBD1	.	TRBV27	CASSWDRDNSPLHF	TGTGCCAGCAGTTGGGACAGGGATAATTCACCCCTCCACTTT
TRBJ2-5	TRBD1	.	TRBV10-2	CASSEGTGLQETQYF	TGCGCCAGCAGTGAGGGGACAGGACTTCAAGAGACCCAGTACTTC
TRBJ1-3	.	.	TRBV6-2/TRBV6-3	CASSPTGPGVSSGNTIYF	TGTGCCAGCAGCCCGACGGGGCCAGGGGTGAGCTCTGGAAACACCATATATTTT
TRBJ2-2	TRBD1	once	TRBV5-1	CASSHPDRVANTGELFF	TGCGCCAGCAGCCATCCGGACAGGGTGGCGAACACCGGGGAGCTGTTTTTT
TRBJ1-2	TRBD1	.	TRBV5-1	CASRMDRGPLYGYTF	TGCGCCAGCAGGATGGACAGGGGGCCGCTTTATGGCTACACCTTC
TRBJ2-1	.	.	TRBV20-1	CSAPPVLF	TGCAGTGCCCCTCCGGTACTCTTC
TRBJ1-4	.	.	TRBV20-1	CSASMGALYVRGEKLFF	TGCAGTGCTAGTATGGGGGCGCTTTATGTACGAGGTGAAAAACTGTTTTTT
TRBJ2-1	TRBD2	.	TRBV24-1	CATSDSLAGGRHEQFF	TGTGCCACCAGTGACTCACTAGCGGGAGGTAGGCATGAGCAGTTCTTC
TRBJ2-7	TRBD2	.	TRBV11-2	CASSPGLADEQYF	TGTGCCAGCAGCCCGGGACTAGCGGACGAGCAGTACTTC
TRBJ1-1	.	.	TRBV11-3	CASSSGQMNTEAFF	TGTGCCAGCAGCTCCGGACAGATGAACACTGAAGCTTTCTTT
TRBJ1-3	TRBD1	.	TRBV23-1	CASTPSDRGCSGNTIYF	TGCGCCAGCACCCCTTCGGACAGGGGGTGCTCTGGAAACACCATATATTTT
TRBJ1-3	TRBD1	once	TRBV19	CASSSRTGDSGNTIYF	TGTGCCAGTAGTTCCCGGACAGGCGACTCTGGAAACACCATATATTTT
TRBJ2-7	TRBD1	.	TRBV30	CAWSRDRGLYEQYF	TGTGCCTGGAGCCGGGACAGGGGGTTATACGAGCAGTACTTC
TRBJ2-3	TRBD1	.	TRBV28	CASSLSGQVTDTQYF	TGTGCCAGCAGTTTGTCGGGACAGGTCACAGATACGCAGTATTTT
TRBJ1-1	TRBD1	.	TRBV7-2	CASSGTGKAFF	TGTGCCAGCAGCGGGACAGGGAAAGCTTTCTTT
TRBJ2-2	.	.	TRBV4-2	CASSQAALVAGELFF	TGTGCCAGCAGCCAAGCAGCACTAGTCGCCGGGGAGCTGTTTTTT
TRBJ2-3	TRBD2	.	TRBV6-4	CASSDQAGGTDTQYF	TGTGCCAGCAGTGACCAAGCGGGAGGGACAGATACGCAGTATTTT
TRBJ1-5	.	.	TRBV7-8	CASSPDRFPNQPQHF	TGTGCCAGCAGCCCAGACAGGTTCCCCAATCAGCCCCAGCATTTT
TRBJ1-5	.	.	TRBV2	CASSDPAGYSNQPQHF	TGTGCCAGCAGTGACCCCGCCGGGTATAGCAATCAGCCCCAGCATTTT
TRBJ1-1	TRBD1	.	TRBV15	CATSREAQGVGGYTEAFF	TGTGCCACCAGCAGAGAGGCACAGGGGGTAGGGGGGTACACTGAAGCTTTCTTT
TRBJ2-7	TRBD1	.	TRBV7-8	CASSLADRAYEQYF	TGTGCCAGCAGCTTAGCGGACAGGGCCTACGAGCAGTACTTC